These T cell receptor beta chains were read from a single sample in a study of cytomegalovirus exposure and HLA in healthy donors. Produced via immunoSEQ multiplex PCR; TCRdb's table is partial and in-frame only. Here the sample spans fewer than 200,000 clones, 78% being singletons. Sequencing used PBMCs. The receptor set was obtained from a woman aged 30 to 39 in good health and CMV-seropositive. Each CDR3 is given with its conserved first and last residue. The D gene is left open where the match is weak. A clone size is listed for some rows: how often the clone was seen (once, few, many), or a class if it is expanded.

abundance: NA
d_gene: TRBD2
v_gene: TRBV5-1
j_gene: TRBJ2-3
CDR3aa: CASSFEEGTIYTDTQYF
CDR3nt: TGCGCCAGCAGCTTTGAAGAGGGGACTATTTACACAGATACGCAGTATTTT

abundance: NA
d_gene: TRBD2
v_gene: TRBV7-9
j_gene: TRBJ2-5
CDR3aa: CASSLGRGGPETQYF
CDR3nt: TGTGCCAGCAGCTTAGGCCGGGGGGGCCCAGAGACCCAGTACTTC

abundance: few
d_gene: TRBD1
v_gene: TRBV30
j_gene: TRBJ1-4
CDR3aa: CALQGESYEELFF
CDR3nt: TGTGCCTTACAGGGGGAATCCTATGAAGAACTGTTTTTT

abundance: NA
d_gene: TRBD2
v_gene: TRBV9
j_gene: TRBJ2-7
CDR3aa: CASSVGGGHYEQYF
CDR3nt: TGTGCCAGCAGCGTAGGCGGGGGTCACTACGAGCAGTACTTC

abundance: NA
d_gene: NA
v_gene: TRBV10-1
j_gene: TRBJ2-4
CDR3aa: CASGEPDVAKNIQYF
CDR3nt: TGCGCCAGCGGGGAGCCAGATGTAGCCAAAAACATTCAGTACTTC

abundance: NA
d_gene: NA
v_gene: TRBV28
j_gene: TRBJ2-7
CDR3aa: CASSGGYEQYF
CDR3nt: TGTGCCAGCAGTGGAGGTTACGAGCAGTACTTC

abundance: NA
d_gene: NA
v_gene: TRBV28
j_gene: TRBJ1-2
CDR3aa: CASSSTGNYGYTF
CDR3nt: TGTGCCAGCAGTTCCACAGGGAACTATGGCTACACCTTC

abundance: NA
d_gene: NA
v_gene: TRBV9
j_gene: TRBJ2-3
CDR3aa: CASSVGAGTQYF
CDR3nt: TGTGCCAGCAGCGTAGGAGCGGGTACGCAGTATTTT

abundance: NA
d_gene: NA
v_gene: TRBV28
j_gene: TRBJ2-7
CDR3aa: CASRTQEAVYSYEQYF
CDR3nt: TGTGCCAGCAGGACCCAAGAGGCAGTCTACTCCTACGAGCAGTACTTC

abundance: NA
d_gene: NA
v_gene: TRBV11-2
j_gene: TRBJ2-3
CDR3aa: CASSLDGLTDTQYF
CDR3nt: TGTGCCAGCAGCTTAGATGGACTCACAGATACGCAGTATTTT

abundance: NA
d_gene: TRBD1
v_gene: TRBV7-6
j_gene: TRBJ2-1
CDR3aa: CASSFGEQGVNNEQFF
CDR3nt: TGTGCCAGCAGCTTTGGCGAACAGGGGGTGAACAATGAGCAGTTCTTC

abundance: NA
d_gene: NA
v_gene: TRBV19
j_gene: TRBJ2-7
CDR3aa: CASSIVMGPYEQYF
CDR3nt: TGTGCCAGTAGTATAGTAATGGGCCCCTACGAGCAGTACTTC

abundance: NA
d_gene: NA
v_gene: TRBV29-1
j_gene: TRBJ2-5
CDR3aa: CSVDGGRETQYF
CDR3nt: TGCAGCGTTGACGGGGGGCGAGAGACCCAGTACTTC

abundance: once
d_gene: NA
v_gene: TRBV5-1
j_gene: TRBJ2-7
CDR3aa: CASSLEDSYEQYF
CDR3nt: TGCGCCAGCAGCTTGGAGGACAGCTACGAGCAGTACTTC

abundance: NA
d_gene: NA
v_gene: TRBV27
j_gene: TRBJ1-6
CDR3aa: CASSFANSPLHF
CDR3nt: TGTGCCAGCAGTTTCGCGAATTCACCCCTCCACTTT

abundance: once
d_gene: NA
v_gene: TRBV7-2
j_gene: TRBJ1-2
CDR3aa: CASSLEQGTYGYTF
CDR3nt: TGTGCCAGCAGCTTAGAACAGGGTACCTATGGCTACACCTTC

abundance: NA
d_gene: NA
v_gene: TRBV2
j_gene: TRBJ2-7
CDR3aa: CASSFPLARFNYEQYF
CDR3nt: TGTGCCAGCAGTTTCCCACTAGCCCGGTTCAACTACGAGCAGTACTTC

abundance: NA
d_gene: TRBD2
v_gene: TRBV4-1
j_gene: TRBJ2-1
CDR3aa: CASSASGGAYNEQFF
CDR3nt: TGCGCCAGCAGCGCTAGCGGGGGGGCCTACAATGAGCAGTTCTTC

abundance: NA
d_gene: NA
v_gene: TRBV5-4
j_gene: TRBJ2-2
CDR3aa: CASSSRFGELFF
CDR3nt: TGTGCCAGCAGCTCGAGGTTCGGGGAGCTGTTTTTT

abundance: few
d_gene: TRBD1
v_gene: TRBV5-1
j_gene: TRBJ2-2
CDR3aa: CASSLGGTGITGELFF
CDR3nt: TGCGCCAGCAGCTTGGGTGGGACAGGGATCACCGGGGAGCTGTTTTTT

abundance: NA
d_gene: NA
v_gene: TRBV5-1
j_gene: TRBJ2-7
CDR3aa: CASSRTGFLSEQYF
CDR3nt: TGCGCCAGCAGCCGTACAGGGTTCCTTAGCGAGCAGTACTTC

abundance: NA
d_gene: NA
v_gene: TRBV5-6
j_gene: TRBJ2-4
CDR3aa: CASSLAGIQYF
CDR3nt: TGTGCCAGCAGCTTGGCAGGCATTCAGTACTTC

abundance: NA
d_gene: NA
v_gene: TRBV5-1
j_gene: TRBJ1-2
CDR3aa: CASSSTGVSGYTF
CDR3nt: TGCGCCAGCAGCTCGACAGGTGTGTCAGGCTACACCTTC

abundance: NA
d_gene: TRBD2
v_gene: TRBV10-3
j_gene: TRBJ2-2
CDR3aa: CAISAYGTSGTGELFF
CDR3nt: TGTGCCATCAGTGCATACGGGACTAGCGGCACCGGGGAGCTGTTTTTT

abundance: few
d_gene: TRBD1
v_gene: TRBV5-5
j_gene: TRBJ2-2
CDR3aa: CASSLFFRQGDAGELFF
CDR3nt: TGTGCCAGCAGCTTGTTTTTCAGACAGGGGGACGCCGGGGAGCTGTTTTTT

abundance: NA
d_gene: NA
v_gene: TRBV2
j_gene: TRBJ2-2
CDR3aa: CASAKGVFANTGELFF
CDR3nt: TGTGCCAGCGCAAAGGGAGTGTTCGCGAACACCGGGGAGCTGTTTTTT

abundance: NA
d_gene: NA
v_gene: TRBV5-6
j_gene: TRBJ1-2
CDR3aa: CASSLQPARGPYGYTF
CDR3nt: TGTGCCAGCAGCTTGCAGCCTGCCAGGGGCCCCTATGGCTACACCTTC

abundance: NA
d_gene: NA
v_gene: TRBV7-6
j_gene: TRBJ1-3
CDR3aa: CASSLGLGNTIYF
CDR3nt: TGTGCCAGCAGCTTAGGCCTAGGAAACACCATATATTTT

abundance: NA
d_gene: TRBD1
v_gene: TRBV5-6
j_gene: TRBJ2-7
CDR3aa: CASSSYRDRDYEQYF
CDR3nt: TGTGCCAGCAGCTCTTACCGGGACAGGGACTACGAGCAGTACTTC

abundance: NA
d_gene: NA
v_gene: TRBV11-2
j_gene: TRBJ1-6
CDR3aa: CASSRDSDNSPLHF
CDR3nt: TGTGCCAGCAGCCGTGACTCAGATAATTCACCCCTCCACTTT

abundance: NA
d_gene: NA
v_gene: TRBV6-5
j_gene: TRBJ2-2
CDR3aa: CASSYRGWTGELFF
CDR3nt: TGTGCCAGCAGTTATAGGGGTTGGACCGGGGAGCTGTTTTTT

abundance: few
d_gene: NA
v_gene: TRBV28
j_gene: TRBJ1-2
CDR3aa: CASSLYGRTIGGYTF
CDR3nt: TGTGCCAGCAGTTTATACGGACGGACAATCGGTGGCTACACCTTC

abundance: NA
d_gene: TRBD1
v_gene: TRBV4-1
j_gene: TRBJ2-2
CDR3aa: CASSPPGSGGTGELFF
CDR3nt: TGCGCCAGCAGCCCTCCGGGGTCAGGGGGCACCGGGGAGCTGTTTTTT

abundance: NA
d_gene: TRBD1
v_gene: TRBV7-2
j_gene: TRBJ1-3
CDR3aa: CASSPRDRANTIYF
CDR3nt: TGTGCCAGCAGCCCAAGGGACAGGGCGAACACCATATATTTT

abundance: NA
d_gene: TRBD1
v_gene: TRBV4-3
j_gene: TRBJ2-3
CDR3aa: CASSQVATGARDTQYF
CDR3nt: TGCGCCAGCAGCCAAGTAGCCACAGGGGCTAGGGATACGCAGTATTTT